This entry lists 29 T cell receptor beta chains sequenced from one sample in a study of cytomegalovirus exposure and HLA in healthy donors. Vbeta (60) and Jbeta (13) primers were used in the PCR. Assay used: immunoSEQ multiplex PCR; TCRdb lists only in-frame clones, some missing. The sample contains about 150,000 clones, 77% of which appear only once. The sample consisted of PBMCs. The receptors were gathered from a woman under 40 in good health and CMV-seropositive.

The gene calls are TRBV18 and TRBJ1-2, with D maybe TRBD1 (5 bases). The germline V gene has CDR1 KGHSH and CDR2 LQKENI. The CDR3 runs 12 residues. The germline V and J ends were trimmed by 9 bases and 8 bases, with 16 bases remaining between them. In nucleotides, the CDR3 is TGTGCCAGTTCAACGGCAGGGAACGGCTACACCTTC. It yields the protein CASSTAGNGYTF.

CDR3 DNA: TGTGCCAGCAGCTTAGCTACAGGGTTTGGAAACACCATATATTTT. As protein: CASSLATGFGNTIYF. The chain joins TRBV7-9 to TRBJ1-3; tentatively, D is TRBD1 (6 bases). The V gene's germline CDR1 is SEHNR and CDR2 FQNEAQ (reference sequence). The V gene lost 0 bases and the J gene lost 3 bases, with 9 bases spanning the gap. This CDR3 contains 15 residues.

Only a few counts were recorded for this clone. In DNA form, the CDR3 reads TGTGCCAGCAGCTTAGATACGACTAGCGGGAGGAATGAGCAGTTCTTC. Its protein product is CASSLDTTSGRNEQFF. V and J are TRBV11-3 and TRBJ2-1, with TRBD2 matching over 13 bases. Trimming cost V 0 bases and J 7 bases; bases outside gene matches: 3. Germline CDR1 reads SGHNT; CDR2 reads YENEEA. The CDR3 extends over 16 amino acids.

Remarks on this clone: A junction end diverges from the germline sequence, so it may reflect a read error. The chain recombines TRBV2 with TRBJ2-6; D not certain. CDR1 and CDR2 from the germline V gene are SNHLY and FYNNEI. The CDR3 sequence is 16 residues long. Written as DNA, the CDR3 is TGTGCCAGCCGTGAGGTTCCACTCTCTGGGGCCAACGTCCTGACTTTC. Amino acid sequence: CASREVPLSGANVLTF.

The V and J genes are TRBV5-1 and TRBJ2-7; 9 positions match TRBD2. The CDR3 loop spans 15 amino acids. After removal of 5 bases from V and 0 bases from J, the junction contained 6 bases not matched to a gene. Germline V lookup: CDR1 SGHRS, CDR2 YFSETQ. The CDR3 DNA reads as TGCGCCAGCAGATGGGATAGCGGGAGCTCCTACGAGCAGTACTTC. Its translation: CASRWDSGSSYEQYF.

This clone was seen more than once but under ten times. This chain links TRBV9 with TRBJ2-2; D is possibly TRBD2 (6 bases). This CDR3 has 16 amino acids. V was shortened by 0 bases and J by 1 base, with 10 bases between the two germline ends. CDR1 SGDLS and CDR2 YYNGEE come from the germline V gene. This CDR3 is CASSVETSLNTGELFF. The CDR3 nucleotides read TGTGCCAGCAGCGTAGAAACTAGCCTGAACACCGGGGAGCTGTTTTTT.

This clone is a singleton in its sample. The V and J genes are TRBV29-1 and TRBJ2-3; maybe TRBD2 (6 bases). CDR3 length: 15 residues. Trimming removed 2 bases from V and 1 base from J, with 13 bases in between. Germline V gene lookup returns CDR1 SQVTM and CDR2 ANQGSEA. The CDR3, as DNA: TGCAGCGTTGAATTTGTGGGAGGAGGCACAGATACGCAGTATTTT. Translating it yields CSVEFVGGGTDTQYF.

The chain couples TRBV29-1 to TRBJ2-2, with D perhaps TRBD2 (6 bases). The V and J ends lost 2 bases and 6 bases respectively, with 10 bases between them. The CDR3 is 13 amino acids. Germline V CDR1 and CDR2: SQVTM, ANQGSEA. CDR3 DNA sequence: TGCAGCGTTGAACGGGGGTGGGCCGGGGAGCTGTTTTTT. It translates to CSVERGWAGELFF.

CDR3 in DNA: TGTGCCAGCAGCTTGGGGGGGATTGTCTACGAGCAGTACTTC. As protein: CASSLGGIVYEQYF. The gene calls are TRBV7-2 and TRBJ2-7; 7 bases align to TRBD2. The CDR3 has 14 amino acids. Trimming took 3 bases from V and 3 from J; bases not matched to a gene: 5. Germline CDR1 reads SGHTA; CDR2 reads FQGNSA.

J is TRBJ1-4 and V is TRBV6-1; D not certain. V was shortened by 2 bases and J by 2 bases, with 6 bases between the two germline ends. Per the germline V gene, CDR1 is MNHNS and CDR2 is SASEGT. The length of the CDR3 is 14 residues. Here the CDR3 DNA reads TGTGCCAGCAGTGAACTGGGCACTAATGAAAAACTGTTTTTT. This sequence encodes CASSELGTNEKLFF.

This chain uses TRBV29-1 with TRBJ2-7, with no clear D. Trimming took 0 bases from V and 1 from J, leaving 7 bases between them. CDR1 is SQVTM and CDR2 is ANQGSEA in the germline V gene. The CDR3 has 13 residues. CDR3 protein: CSVEDPQSYEQYF. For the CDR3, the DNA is TGCAGCGTTGAAGATCCGCAGTCCTACGAGCAGTACTTC.

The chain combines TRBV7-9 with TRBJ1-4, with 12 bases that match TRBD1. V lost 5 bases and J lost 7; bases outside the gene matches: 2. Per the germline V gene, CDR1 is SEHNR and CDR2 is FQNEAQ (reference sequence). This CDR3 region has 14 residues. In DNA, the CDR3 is TGTGCCAGCAGCCGGGACAGGGGGCGTGAAAAACTGTTTTTT. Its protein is CASSRDRGREKLFF.

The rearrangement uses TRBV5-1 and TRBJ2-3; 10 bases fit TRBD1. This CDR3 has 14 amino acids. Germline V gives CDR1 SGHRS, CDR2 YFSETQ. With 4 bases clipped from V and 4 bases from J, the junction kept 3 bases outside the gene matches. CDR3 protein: CASSIGQGADTQYF. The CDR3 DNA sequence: TGCGCCAGCAGCATAGGACAGGGGGCAGATACGCAGTATTTT.

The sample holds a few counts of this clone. The CDR3 loop reads CASSQDKVARGIGNTIYF. CDR3 coding DNA: TGTGCCAGCAGCCAAGATAAAGTGGCGCGAGGGATTGGAAACACCATATATTTT. This rearrangement joins TRBV4-2 to TRBJ1-3; D gene ambiguous. CDR1 and CDR2 from the germline V gene are LGHNA and YNFKEQ. CDR3 length: 18 amino acids. The V and J ends lost 0 bases and 3 bases respectively, with 18 bases between them.

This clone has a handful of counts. CDR3: CANSQGTNYGYTF. In DNA form, the CDR3 reads TGTGCCAACTCCCAGGGGACAAACTATGGCTACACCTTC. This chain uses TRBV6-1 with TRBJ1-2, with D tentatively TRBD1 (6 bases). Germline lookup yields CDR1 MNHNS and CDR2 SASEGT. The CDR3 consists of 13 residues. V was shortened by 10 bases and J by 2 bases, with 14 bases between the two germline ends.

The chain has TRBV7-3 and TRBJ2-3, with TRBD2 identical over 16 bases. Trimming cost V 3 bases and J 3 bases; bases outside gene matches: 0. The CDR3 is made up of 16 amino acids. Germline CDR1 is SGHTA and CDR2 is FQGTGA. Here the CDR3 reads CASSLGLAGGTDTQYF. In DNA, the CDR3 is TGTGCCAGCAGCTTGGGACTAGCGGGAGGGACAGATACGCAGTATTTT.

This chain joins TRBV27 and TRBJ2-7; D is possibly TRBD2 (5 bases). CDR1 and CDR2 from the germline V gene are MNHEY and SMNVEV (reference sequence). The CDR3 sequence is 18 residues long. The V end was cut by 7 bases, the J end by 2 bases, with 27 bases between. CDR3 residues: CASTPIGVAGSAPYEQYF. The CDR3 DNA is TGTGCCAGCACCCCAATCGGGGTGGCAGGCTCGGCCCCCTACGAGCAGTACTTC.

CDR3 residues: CASSAGVQNYGYTF. As DNA, the CDR3 is TGTGCCAGCAGTGCGGGGGTACAGAACTATGGCTACACCTTC. This chain uses TRBV6-6 with TRBJ1-2; a weak D match, TRBD1 (5 bases). The germline gives CDR1 MNHNY, CDR2 SVGAGI (reference sequence). V lost 5 bases, J lost 2 bases, and 12 bases lay in between. The CDR3 sequence is 14 residues long.

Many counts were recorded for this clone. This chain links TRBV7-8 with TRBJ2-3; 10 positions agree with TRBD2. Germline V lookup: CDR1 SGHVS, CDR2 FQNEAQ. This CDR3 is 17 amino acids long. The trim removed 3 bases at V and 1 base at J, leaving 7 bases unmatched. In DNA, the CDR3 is TGTGCCAGCAGCTTTCAAGCGGGAGGGTCGGGCACAGATACGCAGTATTTT. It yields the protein CASSFQAGGSGTDTQYF.

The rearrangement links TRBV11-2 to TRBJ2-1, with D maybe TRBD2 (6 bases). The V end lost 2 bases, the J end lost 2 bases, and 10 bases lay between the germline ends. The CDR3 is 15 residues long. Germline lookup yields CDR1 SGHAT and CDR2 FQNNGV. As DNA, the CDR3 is TGTGCCAGCAGCTTAACGCGCGGGGCCTACAATGAGCAGTTCTTC. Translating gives CASSLTRGAYNEQFF.

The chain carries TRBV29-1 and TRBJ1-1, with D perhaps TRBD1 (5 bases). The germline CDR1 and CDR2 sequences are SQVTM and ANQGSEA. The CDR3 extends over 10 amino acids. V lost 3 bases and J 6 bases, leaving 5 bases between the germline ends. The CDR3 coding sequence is TGCAGCGTTGACAGGGCTGAAGCTTTCTTT. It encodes CSVDRAEAFF.

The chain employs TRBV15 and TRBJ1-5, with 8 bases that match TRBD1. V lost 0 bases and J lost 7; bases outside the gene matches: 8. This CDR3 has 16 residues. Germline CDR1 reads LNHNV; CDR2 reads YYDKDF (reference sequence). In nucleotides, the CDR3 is TGTGCCACCAGCAGAGATGTGGGAACAGGGGGACAGCCCCAGCATTTT. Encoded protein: CATSRDVGTGGQPQHF.

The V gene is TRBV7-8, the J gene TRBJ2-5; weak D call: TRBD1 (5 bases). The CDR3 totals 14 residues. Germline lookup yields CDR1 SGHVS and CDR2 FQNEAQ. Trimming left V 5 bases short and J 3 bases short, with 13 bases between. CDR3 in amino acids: CASSLDSFEETQYF. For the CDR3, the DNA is TGTGCCAGCAGCCTCGACAGCTTCGAAGAGACCCAGTACTTC.

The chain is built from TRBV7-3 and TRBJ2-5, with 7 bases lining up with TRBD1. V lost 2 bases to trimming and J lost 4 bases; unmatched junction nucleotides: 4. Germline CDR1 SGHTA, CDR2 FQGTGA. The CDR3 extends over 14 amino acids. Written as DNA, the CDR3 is TGTGCCAGCAGCTTATGGTCAGGGGGAGAGACCCAGTACTTC. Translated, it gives CASSLWSGGETQYF.

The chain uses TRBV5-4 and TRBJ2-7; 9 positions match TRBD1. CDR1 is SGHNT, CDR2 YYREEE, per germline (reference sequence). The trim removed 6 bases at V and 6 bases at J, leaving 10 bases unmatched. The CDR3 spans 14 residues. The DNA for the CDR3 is TGTGCCAGCACCGAAACGGGACAGGGTGCCGAGCAGTACTTC. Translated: CASTETGQGAEQYF.

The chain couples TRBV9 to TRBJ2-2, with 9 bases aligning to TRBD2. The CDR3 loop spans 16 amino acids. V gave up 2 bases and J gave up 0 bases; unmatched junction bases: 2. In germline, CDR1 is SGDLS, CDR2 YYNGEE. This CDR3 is CASSVIAGANTGELFF. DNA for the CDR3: TGTGCCAGCAGCGTGATAGCGGGGGCGAACACCGGGGAGCTGTTTTTT. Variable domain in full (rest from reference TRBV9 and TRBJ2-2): DSGVTQTPKHLITATGQRVTLRCSPRSGDLSVYWYQQSLDQGLQFLIQYYNGEERAKGNILERFSAQQFPDLHSELNLSSLELGDSALYFCASSVIAGANTGELFFGEGSRLTVL.

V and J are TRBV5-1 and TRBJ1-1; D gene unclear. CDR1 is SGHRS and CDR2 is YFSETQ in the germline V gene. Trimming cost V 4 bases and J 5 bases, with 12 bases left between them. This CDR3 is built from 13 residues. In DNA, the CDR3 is TGCGCCAGCAGCCCATTGGGGAGGACTGAAGCTTTCTTT. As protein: CASSPLGRTEAFF. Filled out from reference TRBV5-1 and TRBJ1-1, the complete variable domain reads KAGVTQTPRYLIKTRGQQVTLSCSPISGHRSVSWYQQTPGQGLQFLFEYFSETQRNKGNFPGRFSGRQFSNSRSEMNVSTLELGDSALYLCASSPLGRTEAFFGQGTRLTVV.

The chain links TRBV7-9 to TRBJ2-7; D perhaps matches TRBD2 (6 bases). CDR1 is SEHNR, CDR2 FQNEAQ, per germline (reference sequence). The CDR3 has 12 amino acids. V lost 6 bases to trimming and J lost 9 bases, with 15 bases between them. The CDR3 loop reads CASSSAGSAQYF. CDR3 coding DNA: TGTGCCAGCAGTTCCGCGGGGTCTGCGCAGTACTTC.

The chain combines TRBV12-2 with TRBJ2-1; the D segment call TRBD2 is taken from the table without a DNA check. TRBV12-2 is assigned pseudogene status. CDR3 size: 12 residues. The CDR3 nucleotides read TGTGCAAGTCGCTTAGTGGGGGGAGAGCAGTTCTTC. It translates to CASRLVGGEQFF.